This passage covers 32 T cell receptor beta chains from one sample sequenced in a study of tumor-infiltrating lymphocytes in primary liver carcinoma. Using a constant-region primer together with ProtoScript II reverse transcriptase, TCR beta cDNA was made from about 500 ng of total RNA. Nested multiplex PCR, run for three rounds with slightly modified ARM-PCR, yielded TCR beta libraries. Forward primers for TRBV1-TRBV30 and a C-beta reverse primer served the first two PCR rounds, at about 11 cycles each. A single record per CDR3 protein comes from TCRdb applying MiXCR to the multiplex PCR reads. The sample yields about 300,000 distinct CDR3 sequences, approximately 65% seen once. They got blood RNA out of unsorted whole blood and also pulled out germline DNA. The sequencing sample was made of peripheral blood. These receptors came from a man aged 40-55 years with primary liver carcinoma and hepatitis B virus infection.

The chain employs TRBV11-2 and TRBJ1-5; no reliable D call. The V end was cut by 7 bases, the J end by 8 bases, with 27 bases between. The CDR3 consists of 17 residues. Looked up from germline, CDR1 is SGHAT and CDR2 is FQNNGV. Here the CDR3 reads CASNFRPRCTENKPQHF. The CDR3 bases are TGTGCCAGCAACTTCCGCCCACGTTGTACAGAGAATAAGCCCCAGCATTTT.

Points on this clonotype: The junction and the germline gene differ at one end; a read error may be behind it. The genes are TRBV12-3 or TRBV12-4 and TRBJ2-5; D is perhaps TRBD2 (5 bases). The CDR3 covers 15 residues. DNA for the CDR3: TGTGCCAGCAGTGTCGGGCTAGTGGGAGTAGAGATCCAGTACTTC. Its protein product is CASSVGLVGVEIQYF.

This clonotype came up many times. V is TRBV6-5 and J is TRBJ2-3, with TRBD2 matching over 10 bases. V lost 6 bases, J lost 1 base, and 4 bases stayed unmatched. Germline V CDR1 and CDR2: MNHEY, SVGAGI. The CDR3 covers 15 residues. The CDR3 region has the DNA TGTGCCAGCAGATCTGGACTAGCGGGCACAGATACGCAGTATTTT. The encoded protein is CASRSGLAGTDTQYF.

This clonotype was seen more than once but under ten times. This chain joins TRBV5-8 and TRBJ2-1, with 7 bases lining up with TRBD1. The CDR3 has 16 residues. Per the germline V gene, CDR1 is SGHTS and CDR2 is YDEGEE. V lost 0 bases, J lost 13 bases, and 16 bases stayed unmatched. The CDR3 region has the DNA TGTGCCAGCAGCTTGGACCAGGGGGAGCCCCAAAAAAGCCAGTTCTTC. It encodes CASSLDQGEPQKSQFF. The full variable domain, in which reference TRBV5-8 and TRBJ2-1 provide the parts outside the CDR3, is EAGVTQSPTHLIKTRGQQATLRCSPISGHTSVYWYQQALGLGLQFLLWYDEGEERNRGNFPPRFSGRQFPNYSSELNVNALELEDSALYLCASSLDQGEPQKSQFFGPGTRLTVL.

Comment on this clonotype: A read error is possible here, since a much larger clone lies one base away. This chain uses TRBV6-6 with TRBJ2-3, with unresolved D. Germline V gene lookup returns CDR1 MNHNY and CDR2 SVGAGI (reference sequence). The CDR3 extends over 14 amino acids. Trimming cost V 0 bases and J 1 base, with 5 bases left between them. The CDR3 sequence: CASSYSERTDTQYF. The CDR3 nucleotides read TGTGCCAGCAGTTACTCGGAACGCACAGATACGCAGTATTTT.

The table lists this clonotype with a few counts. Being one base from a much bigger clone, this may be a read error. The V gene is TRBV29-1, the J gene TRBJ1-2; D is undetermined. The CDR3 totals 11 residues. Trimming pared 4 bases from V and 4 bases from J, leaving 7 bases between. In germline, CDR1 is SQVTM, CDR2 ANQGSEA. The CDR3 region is CSVAQPYGYTF. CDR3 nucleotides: TGCAGCGTTGCACAGCCCTATGGCTACACCTTC.

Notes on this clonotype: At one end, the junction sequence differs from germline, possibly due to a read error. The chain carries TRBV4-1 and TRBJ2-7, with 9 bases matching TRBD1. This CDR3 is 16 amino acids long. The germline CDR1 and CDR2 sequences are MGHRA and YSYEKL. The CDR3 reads CAGSQVSGTGYDEQYF. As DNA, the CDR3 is TGCGCCGGCAGCCAAGTGAGCGGGACAGGGTACGACGAGCAATACTTC.

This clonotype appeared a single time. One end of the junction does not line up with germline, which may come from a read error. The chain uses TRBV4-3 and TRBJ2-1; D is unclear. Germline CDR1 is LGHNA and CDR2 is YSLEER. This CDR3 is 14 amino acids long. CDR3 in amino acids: CASSQDPGHRDLFF. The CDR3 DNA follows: TGCGCCAGTAGCCAGGATCCGGGCCACCGAGATCTTTTCTTC.

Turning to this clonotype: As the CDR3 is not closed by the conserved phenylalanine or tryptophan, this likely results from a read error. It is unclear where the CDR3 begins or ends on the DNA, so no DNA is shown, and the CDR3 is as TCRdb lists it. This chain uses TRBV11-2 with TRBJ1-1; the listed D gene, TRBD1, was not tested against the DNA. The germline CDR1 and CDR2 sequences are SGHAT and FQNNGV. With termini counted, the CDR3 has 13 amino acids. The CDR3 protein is CASSSLTGFEALY.

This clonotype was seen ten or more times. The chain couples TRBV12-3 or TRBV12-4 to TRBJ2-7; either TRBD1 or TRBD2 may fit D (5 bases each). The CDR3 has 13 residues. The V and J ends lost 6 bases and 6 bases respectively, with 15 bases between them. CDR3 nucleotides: TGTGCCAGCAGACCCGGGACCAAGGCCGAGCAGTACTTC. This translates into CASRPGTKAEQYF.

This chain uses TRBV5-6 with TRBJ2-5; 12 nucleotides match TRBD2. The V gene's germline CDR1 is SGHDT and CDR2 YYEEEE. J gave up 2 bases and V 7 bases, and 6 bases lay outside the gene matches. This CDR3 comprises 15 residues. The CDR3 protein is CASGASGRDQETQYF. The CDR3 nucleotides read TGTGCCAGCGGAGCTAGCGGGAGGGATCAAGAGACCCAGTACTTC.

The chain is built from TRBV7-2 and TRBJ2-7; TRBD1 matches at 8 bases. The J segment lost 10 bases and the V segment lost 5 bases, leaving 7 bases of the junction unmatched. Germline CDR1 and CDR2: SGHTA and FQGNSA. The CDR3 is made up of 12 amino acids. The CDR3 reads CASSPGTGAQYF. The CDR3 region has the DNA TGTGCCAGCAGCCCCGGGACAGGTGCCCAGTACTTC.

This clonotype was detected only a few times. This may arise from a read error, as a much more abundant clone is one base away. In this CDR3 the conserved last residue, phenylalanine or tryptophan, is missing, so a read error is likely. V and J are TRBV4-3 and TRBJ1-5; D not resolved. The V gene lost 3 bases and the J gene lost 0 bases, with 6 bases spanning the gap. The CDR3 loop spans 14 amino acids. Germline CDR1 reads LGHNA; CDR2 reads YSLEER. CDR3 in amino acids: CASSQDFSNQPQHL. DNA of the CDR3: TGCGCCAGCAGCCAGGACTTTAGCAATCAGCCCCAGCATCTT.

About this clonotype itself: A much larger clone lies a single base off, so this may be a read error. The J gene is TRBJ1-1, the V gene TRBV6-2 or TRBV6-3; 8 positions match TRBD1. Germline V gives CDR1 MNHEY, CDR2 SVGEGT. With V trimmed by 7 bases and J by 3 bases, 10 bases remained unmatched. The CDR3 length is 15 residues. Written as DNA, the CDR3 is TGTGCCAGCATAAACGACAGGGGTGGATACACTGAAGCTTTCTTT. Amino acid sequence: CASINDRGGYTEAFF.

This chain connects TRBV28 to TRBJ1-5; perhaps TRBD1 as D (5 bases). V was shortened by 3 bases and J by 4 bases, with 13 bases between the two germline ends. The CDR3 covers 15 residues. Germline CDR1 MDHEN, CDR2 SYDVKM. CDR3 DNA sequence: TGTGCCAGCAGTTTGGGGGGGACTCAGAATCAGCCCCAGCATTTT. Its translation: CASSLGGTQNQPQHF.

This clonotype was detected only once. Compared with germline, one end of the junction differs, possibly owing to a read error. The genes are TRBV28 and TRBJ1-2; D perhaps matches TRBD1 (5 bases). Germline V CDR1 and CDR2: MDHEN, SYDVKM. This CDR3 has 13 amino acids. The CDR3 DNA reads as TGTGCCGGCAGATGGGCAGGGTCCTATGGCTACACCTTC. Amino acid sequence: CAGRWAGSYGYTF.

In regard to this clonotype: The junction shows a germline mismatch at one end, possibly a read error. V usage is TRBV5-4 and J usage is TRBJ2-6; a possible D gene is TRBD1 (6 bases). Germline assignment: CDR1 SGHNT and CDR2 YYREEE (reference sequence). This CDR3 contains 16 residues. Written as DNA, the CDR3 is TGTGCCTGCAGCTTCCGGACAGTATCTGGGGCCGACGTCCTGACTTTC. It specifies CACSFRTVSGADVLTF.

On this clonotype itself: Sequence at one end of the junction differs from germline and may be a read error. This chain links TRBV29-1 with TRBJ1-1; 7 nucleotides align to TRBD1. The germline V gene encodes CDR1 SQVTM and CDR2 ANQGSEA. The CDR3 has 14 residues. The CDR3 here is CSVRKGGLNSEAIF. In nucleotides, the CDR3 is TGCAGCGTCCGAAAAGGGGGCTTGAACAGTGAAGCTATCTTT.

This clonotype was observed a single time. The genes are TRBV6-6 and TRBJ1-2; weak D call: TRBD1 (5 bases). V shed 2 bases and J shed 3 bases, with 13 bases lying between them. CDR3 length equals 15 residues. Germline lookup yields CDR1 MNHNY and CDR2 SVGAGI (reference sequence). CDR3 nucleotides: TGTGCCAGCAGTTACGGGACCTCAAGCTACTATGGCTACACCTTC. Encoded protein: CASSYGTSSYYGYTF.

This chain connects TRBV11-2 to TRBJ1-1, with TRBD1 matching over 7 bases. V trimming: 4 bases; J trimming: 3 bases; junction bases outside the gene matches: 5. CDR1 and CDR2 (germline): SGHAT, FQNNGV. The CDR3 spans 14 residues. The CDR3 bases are TGTGCCAGCAGCTGCGGACAGGTGTACACTGAAGCTTTCTTT. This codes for CASSCGQVYTEAFF.

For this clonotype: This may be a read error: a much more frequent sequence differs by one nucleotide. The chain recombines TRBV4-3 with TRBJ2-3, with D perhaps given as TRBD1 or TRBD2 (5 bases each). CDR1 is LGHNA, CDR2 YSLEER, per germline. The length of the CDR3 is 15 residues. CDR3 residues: CANSQEGGTTDTQYF. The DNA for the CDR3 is TGCGCCAACAGCCAAGAGGGTGGGACCACAGATACGCAGTATTTT.

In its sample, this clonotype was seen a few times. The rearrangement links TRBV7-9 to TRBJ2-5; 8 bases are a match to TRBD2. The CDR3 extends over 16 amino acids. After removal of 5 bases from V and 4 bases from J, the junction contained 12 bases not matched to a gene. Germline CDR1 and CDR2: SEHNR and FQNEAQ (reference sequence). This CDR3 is CASSPREGIWRETQYF. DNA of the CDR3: TGTGCCAGCAGCCCCCGGGAGGGCATCTGGAGAGAGACCCAGTACTTC.

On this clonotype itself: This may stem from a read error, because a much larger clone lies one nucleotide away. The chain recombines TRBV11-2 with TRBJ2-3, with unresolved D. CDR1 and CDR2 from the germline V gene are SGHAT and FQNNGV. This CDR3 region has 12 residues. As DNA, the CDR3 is TGTGGCAGCAGCCTAGGAACAGATACGCAGTATTTT. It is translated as CGSSLGTDTQYF.

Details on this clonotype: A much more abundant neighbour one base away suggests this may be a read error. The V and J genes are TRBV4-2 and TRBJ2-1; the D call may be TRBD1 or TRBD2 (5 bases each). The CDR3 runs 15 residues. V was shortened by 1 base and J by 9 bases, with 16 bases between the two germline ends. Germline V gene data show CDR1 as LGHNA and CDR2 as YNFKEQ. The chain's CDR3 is CASSQGRGPMSEQFF. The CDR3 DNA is TGTGCCAGCAGCCAAGGAAGGGGACCCATGAGTGAGCAGTTCTTC.

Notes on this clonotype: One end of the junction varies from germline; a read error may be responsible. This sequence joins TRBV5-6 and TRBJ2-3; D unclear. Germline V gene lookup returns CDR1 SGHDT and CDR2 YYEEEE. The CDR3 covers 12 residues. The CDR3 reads CASNLALDTQFF. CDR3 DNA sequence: TGTGCCAGCAACCTCGCGCTTGATACGCAGTTTTTT. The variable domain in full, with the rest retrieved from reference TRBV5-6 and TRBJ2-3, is DAGVTQSPTHLIKTRGQQVTLRCSPKSGHDTVSWYQQALGQGPQFIFQYYEEEERQRGNFPDRFSGHQFPNYSSELNVNALLLGDSALYLCASNLALDTQFFGPGTRLTVL.

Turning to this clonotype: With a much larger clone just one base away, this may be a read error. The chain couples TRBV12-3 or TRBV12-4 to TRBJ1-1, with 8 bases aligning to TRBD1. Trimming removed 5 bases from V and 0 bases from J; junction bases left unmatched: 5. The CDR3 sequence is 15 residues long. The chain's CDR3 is CASSAKTGVNTEAFF. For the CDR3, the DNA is TGTGCCAGCAGTGCCAAGACAGGGGTGAACACTGAAGCTTTCTTT.

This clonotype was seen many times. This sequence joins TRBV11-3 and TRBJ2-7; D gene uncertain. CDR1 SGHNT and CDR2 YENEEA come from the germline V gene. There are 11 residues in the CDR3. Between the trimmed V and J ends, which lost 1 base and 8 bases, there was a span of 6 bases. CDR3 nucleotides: TGTGCCAGCAGCTTAGGACCTAAGCAGTACTTC. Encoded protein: CASSLGPKQYF.

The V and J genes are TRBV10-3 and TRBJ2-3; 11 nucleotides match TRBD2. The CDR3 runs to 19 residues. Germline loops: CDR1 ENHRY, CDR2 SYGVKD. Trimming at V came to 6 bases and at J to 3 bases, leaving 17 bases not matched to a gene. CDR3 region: CAIRPHIMITSGSTDTQYF. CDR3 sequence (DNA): TGTGCCATCAGACCTCACATCATGATAACTAGCGGGAGTACAGATACGCAGTATTTT.

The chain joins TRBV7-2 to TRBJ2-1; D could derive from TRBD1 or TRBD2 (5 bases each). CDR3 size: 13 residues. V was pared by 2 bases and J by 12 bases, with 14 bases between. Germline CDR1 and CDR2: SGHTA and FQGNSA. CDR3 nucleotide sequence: TGTGCCAGCAGCTTAACTCGGACGAGGGGGCAGTTCTTC. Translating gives CASSLTRTRGQFF.

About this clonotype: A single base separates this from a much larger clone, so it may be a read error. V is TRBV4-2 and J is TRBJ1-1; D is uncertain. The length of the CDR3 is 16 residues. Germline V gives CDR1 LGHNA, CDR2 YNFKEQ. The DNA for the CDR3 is TGTGTCAGCAGCCAAGATCGCCCTCCTACCACCCCTGAAGCTTTCTTT. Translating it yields CVSSQDRPPTTPEAFF.

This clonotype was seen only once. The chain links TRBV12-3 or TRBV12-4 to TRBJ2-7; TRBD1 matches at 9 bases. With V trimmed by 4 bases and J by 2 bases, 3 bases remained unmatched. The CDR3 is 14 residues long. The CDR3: CASSSGTGTYEQYF. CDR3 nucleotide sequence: TGTGCCAGCAGTTCCGGGACAGGGACCTACGAGCAGTACTTC.

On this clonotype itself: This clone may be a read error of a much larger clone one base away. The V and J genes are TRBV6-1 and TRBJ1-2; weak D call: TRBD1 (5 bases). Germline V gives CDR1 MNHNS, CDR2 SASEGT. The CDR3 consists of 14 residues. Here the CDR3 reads CASIMRQNNYGYSF. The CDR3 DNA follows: TGTGCCAGCATAATGAGACAGAATAACTATGGCTACAGCTTC.